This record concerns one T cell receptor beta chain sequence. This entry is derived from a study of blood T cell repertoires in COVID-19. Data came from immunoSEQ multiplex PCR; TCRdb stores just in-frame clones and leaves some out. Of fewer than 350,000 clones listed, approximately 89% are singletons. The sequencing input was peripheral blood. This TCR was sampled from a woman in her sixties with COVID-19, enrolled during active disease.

The CDR3 here is CASSELGESEQYF. The DNA for the CDR3 is TGTGCCAGCAGTGAACTCGGGGAGAGTGAGCAGTACTTC. The chain recombines TRBV6-1 with TRBJ2-7, with a weak D call TRBD2 (5 bases). Germline assignment: CDR1 MNHNS and CDR2 SASEGT. Trimming took off 2 bases at V and 7 bases at J, with 12 bases between the two ends. This CDR3 region has 13 residues.